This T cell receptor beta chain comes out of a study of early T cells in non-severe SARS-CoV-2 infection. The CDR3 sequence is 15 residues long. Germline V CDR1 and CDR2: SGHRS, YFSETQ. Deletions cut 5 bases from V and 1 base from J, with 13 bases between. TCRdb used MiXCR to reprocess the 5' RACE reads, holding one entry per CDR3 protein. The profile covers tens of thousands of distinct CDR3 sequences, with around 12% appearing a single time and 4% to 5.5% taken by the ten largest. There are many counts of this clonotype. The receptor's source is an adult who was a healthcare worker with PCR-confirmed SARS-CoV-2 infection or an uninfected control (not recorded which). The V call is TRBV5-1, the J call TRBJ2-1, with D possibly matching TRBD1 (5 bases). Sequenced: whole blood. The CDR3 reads CASSYDSPSYNEQFF. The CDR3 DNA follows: TGCGCCAGCAGTTACGACAGCCCTTCCTACAATGAGCAGTTCTTC.